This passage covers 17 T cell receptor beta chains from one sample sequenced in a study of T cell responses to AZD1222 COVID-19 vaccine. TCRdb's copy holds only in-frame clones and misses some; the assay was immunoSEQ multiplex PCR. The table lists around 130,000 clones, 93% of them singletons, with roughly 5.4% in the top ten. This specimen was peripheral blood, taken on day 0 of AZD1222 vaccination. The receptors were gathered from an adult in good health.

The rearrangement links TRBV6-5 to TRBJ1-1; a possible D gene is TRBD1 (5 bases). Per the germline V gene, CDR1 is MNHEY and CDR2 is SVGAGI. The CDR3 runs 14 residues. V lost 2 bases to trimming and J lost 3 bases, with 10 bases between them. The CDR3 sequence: CASSYIGGDTEAFF. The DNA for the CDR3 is TGTGCCAGCAGTTACATCGGGGGAGACACTGAAGCTTTCTTT.

The DNA of the CDR3 is TGTGCCAGCAGTGAATTGGGCGACTTAGCGGGCACCTACGAGCAGTACTTC. Its protein product is CASSELGDLAGTYEQYF. V gene TRBV2 combines with J gene TRBJ2-7; 7 bases agree with TRBD2. The germline V gene has CDR1 SNHLY and CDR2 FYNNEI. V gave up 2 bases and J gave up 2 bases; unmatched junction bases: 12. This CDR3 contains 17 residues.

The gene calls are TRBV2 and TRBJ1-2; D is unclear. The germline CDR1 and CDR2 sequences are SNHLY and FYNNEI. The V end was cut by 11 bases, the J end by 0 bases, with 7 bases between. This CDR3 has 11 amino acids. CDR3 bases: TGTGCCGGGTCCTCTAACTATGGCTACACCTTC. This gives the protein CAGSSNYGYTF.

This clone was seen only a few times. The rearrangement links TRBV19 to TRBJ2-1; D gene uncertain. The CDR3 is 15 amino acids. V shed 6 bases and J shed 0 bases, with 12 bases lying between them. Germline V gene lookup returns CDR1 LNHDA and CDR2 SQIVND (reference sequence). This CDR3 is CASRSSRSSYNEQFF. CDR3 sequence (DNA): TGTGCCAGTAGGAGTAGCCGAAGCTCCTACAATGAGCAGTTCTTC.

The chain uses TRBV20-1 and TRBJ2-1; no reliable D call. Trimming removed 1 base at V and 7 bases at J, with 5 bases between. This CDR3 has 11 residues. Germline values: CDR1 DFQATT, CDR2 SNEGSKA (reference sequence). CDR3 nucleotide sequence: TGCAGTGCTAGAGTGTGGAATGAGCAGTTCTTC. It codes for CSARVWNEQFF.

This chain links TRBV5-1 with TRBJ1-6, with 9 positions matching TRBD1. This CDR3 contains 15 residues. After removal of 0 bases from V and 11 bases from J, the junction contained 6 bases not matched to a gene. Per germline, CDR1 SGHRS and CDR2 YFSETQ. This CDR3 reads CASSLDRDRATPLHF. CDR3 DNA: TGCGCCAGCAGCTTGGACCGGGACAGGGCCACACCCCTCCACTTT.

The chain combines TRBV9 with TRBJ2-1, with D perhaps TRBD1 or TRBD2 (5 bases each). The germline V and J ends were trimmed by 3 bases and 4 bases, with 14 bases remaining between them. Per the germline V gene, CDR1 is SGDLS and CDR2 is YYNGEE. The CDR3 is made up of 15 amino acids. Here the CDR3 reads CASSAGRMSYNEQFF. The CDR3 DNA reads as TGTGCCAGCAGCGCAGGGAGAATGTCTTACAATGAGCAGTTCTTC.

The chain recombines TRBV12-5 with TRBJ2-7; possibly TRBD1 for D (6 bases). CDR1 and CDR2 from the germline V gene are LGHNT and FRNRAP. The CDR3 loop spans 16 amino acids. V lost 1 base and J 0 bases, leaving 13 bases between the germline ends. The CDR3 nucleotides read TGTGCTAGTGGTTTGGCCTCAGGGGATTTCTCCTACGAGCAGTACTTC. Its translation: CASGLASGDFSYEQYF. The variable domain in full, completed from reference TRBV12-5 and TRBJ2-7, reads DARVTQTPRHKVTEMGQEVTMRCQPILGHNTVFWYRQTMMQGLELLAYFRNRAPLDDSGMPKDRFSAEMPDATLATLKIQPSEPRDSAVYFCASGLASGDFSYEQYFGPGTRLTVT.

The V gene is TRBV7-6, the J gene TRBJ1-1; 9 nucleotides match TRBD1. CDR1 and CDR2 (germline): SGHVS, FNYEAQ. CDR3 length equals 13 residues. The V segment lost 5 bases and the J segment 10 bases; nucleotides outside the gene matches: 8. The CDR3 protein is CASSIGQGRAAFF. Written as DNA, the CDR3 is TGTGCCAGCAGCATAGGACAGGGGAGAGCAGCTTTCTTT.

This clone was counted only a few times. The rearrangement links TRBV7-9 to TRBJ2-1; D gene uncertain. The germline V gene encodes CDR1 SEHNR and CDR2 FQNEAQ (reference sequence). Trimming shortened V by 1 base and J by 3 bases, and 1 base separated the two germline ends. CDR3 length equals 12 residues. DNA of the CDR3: TGTGCCAGCAGCTTAGGCTACAATGAGCAGTTCTTC. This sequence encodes CASSLGYNEQFF.

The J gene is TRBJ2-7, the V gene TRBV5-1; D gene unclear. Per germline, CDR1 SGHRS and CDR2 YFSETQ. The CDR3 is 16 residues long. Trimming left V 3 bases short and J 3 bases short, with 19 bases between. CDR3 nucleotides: TGCGCCAGCAGCTCTTCCTCCCTGGAGAATGACTACGAGCAGTACTTC. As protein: CASSSSSLENDYEQYF.

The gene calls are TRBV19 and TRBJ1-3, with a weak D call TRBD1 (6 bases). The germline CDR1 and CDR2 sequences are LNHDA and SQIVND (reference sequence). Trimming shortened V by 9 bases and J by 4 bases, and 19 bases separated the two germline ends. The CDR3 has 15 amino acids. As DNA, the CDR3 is TGTGCCAGCAGGCGGGGCGGGACAAAAGGAAACACCATATATTTT. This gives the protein CASRRGGTKGNTIYF.

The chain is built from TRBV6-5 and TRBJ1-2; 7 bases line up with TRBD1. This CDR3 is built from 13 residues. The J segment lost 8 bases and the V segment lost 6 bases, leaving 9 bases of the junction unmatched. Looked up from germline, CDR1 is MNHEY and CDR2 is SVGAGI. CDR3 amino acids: CASRIDRVWGYTF. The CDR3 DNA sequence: TGTGCCAGCAGGATCGACAGGGTTTGGGGCTACACCTTC.

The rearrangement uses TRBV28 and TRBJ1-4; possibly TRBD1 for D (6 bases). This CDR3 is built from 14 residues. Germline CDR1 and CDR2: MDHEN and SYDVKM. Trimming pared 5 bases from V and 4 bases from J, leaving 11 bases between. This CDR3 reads CASSQGGGNEKLFF. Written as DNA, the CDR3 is TGTGCCAGCAGTCAAGGGGGGGGTAATGAAAAACTGTTTTTT. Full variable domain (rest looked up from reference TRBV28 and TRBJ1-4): DVKVTQSSRYLVKRTGEKVFLECVQDMDHENMFWYRQDPGLGLRLIYFSYDVKMKEKGDIPEGYSVSREKKERFSLILESASTNQTSMYLCASSQGGGNEKLFFGSGTQLSVL.

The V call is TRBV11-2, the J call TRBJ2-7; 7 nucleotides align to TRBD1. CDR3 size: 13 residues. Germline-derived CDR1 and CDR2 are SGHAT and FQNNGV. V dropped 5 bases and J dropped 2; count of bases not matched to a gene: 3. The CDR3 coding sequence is TGTGCCAGCAGCACAGGGGACCCCTACGAGCAGTACTTC. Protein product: CASSTGDPYEQYF.

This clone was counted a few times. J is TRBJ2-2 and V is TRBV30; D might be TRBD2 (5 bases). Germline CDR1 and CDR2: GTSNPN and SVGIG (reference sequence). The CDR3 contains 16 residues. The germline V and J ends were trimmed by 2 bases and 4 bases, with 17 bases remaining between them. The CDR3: CAWSMWSARGTGELFF. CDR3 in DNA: TGTGCCTGGAGTATGTGGTCGGCACGGGGCACCGGGGAGCTGTTTTTT.

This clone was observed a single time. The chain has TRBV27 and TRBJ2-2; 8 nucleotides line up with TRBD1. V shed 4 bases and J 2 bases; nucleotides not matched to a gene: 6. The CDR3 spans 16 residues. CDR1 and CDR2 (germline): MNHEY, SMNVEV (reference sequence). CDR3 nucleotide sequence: TGTGCCAGCAGTTCCACCGGGACAGGCAACACCGGGGAGCTGTTTTTT. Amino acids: CASSSTGTGNTGELFF.